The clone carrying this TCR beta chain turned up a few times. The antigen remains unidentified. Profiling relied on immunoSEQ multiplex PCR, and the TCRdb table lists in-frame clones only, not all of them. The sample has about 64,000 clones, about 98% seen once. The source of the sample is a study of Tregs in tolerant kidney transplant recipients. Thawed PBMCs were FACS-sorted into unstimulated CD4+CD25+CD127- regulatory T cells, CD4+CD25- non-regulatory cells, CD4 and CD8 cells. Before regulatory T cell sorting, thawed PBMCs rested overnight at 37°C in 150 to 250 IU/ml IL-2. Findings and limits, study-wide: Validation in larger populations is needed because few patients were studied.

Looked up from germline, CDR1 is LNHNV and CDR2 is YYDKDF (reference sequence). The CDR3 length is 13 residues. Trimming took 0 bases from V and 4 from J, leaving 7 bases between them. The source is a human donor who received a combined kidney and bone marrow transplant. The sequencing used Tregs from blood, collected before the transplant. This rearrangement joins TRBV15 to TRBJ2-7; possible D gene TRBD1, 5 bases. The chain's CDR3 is CATSRESGYEQYF. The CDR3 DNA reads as TGTGCCACCAGCAGAGAGTCAGGGTACGAGCAGTACTTC.